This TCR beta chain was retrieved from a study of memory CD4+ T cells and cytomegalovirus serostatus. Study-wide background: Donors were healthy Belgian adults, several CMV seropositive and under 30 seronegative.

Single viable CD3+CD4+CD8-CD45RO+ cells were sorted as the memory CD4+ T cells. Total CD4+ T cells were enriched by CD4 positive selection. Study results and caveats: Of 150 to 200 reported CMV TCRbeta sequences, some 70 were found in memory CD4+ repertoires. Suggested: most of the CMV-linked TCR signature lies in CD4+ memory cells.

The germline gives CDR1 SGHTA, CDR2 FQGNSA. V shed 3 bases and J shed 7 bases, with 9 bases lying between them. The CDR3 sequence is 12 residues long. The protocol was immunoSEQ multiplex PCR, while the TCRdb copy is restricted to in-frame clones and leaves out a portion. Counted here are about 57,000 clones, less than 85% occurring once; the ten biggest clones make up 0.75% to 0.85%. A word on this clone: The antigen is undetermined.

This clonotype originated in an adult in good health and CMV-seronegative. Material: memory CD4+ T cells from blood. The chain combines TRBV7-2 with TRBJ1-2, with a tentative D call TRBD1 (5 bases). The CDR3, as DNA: TGTGCCAGCAGCTTGGGGGGTGTTGGCTACACCTTC. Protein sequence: CASSLGGVGYTF.